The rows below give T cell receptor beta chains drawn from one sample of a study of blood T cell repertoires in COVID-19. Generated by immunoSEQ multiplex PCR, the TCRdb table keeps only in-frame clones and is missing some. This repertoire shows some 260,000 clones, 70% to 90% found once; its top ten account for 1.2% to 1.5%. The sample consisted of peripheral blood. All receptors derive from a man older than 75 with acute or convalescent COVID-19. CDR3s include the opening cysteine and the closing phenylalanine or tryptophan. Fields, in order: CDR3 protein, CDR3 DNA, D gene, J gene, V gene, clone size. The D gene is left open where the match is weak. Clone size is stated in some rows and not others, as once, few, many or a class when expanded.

CASRRQGYNEQFF,TGTGCCAGCAGACGACAGGGGTACAATGAGCAGTTCTTC,TRBD1,TRBJ2-1,TRBV28,NA
CASSQDGAGGPSDTQYF,TGCGCCAGCAGCCAAGATGGAGCGGGGGGGCCGTCGGATACGCAGTATTTT,TRBD2,TRBJ2-3,TRBV4-1,NA
CASSYTGTGMTPLHF,TGCGCCAGCAGCTACACCGGGACAGGGATGACACCCCTCCACTTT,TRBD1,TRBJ1-6,TRBV5-1,NA
CASSLMLGAPGGYTF,TGCGCCAGCAGCTTGATGCTTGGGGCCCCCGGTGGCTACACCTTC,NA,TRBJ1-2,TRBV5-1,NA
CATSPGPLRQGNYGYTF,TGTGCCACCAGCCCGGGGCCCCTTCGACAGGGGAACTATGGCTACACCTTC,TRBD1,TRBJ1-2,TRBV15,NA
CASSFIAVPDSPLHF,TGTGCCAGCAGCTTTATAGCCGTGCCGGATTCACCCCTCCACTTT,NA,TRBJ1-6,TRBV5-5,NA
CASSEDYATNEKLFF,TGTGCCAGCAGCGAAGACTACGCAACTAATGAAAAACTGTTTTTT,NA,TRBJ1-4,TRBV2,NA
CASSPYPGHSYEQYF,TGTGCCAGCAGTCCCTACCCGGGACATTCCTACGAGCAGTACTTC,NA,TRBJ2-7,TRBV6-5,NA
CASSAEVVKDEQYF,TGTGCCAGCAGCGCAGAGGTCGTCAAGGACGAGCAGTACTTC,NA,TRBJ2-7,TRBV11-1,NA
CASSASGRAYNEQFF,TGTGCCAGCAGCGCTAGCGGGAGGGCCTACAATGAGCAGTTCTTC,TRBD2,TRBJ2-1,TRBV9,few
CASSLNGRPQETQYF,TGTGCCAGCAGCTTAAACGGCAGGCCCCAAGAGACCCAGTACTTC,NA,TRBJ2-5,TRBV7-3,NA
CASSTLSTGFTEAFF,TGTGCCAGTAGTACCTTATCGACAGGGTTCACTGAAGCTTTCTTT,TRBD1,TRBJ1-1,TRBV19,few
CASSPGTSGSTDTQYF,TGTGCCAGCTCACCCGGAACTAGCGGAAGCACAGATACGCAGTATTTT,TRBD2,TRBJ2-3,TRBV18,NA
CASSGSGGLPSTDTQYF,TGTGCCAGCAGTGGTAGCGGGGGGCTCCCTAGCACAGATACGCAGTATTTT,TRBD2,TRBJ2-3,TRBV27,NA
CASRYTKDSYEQYF,TGTGCCAGCAGATATACCAAGGACAGCTACGAGCAGTACTTC,NA,TRBJ2-7,TRBV6-6,NA
CASSSPGQGRTEAFF,TGTGCCAGCAGCTCCCCGGGACAGGGGCGAACTGAAGCTTTCTTT,TRBD1,TRBJ1-1,TRBV7-9,NA
CASSMGTGGGYEQYF,TGTGCCAGTAGTATGGGGACAGGGGGCGGCTACGAGCAGTACTTC,TRBD1,TRBJ2-7,TRBV19,NA
CASSQELSAGGNEQFF,TGTGCCAGCAGCCAAGAACTGTCAGCGGGAGGTAATGAGCAGTTCTTC,TRBD2,TRBJ2-1,TRBV4-2,NA
CASSIQVEAFF,TGTGCCAGTAGTATACAGGTGGAAGCTTTCTTT,NA,TRBJ1-1,TRBV19,NA
CARLQGAGDETQYF,TGTGCCAGGCTACAGGGGGCGGGGGATGAGACCCAGTACTTC,TRBD1,TRBJ2-5,TRBV7-4,NA
CASKSENSYEQYF,TGTGCCAGTAAATCCGAGAACTCCTACGAGCAGTACTTC,NA,TRBJ2-7,TRBV19,NA
CASRPQSNYGYTF,TGTGCCAGCAGGCCACAGAGTAACTATGGCTACACCTTC,NA,TRBJ1-2,TRBV6-5,NA
CASSWTSSDTQYF,TGCGCCAGCAGCTGGACTAGTTCAGATACGCAGTATTTT,TRBD2,TRBJ2-3,TRBV5-1,NA
CASIPQGLAGASIYEQYF,TGTGCCAGCATCCCCCAGGGACTAGCGGGAGCCTCGATCTACGAGCAGTACTTC,TRBD2,TRBJ2-7,TRBV28,NA
CASSTREGRSDTQYF,TGTGCCAGCTCTACCCGGGAGGGCCGTTCAGATACGCAGTATTTT,TRBD2,TRBJ2-3,TRBV18,NA
CASSEVGANTEAFF,TGCGCCAGCAGTGAGGTTGGGGCTAACACTGAAGCTTTCTTT,NA,TRBJ1-1,TRBV10-2,NA
CSVGPITGSDGYTF,TGCAGCGTTGGCCCAATTACAGGGTCGGATGGCTACACCTTC,NA,TRBJ1-2,TRBV29-1,NA
CASRQWEASRWNGNTIYF,TGTGCCAGTAGGCAGTGGGAGGCGTCAAGGTGGAATGGAAACACCATATATTTT,NA,TRBJ1-3,TRBV19,NA
CATSENGRELGGELFF,TGTGCCACCAGTGAGAATGGGCGGGAGCTTGGCGGGGAGCTGTTTTTT,TRBD2,TRBJ2-2,TRBV24-1,NA
CSVETGTGGETQYF,TGCAGCGTTGAAACGGGGACAGGCGGCGAGACCCAGTACTTC,TRBD1,TRBJ2-5,TRBV29-1,few
CASSIGEGSPQPQHF,TGTGCCAGTAGTATAGGGGAGGGGTCCCCTCAGCCCCAGCATTTT,NA,TRBJ1-5,TRBV19,NA
CASSYRQVSLGNTIYF,TGTGCCAGCAGTTATAGACAGGTCTCCCTTGGAAACACCATATATTTT,NA,TRBJ1-3,TRBV28,once
CASSQTLGQSNYGYTF,TGTGCCAGCAGCCAAACCCTGGGACAGTCTAACTATGGCTACACCTTC,TRBD1,TRBJ1-2,TRBV4-2,NA
CASSLGRDRGNTIYF,TGTGCCAGCAGCCTCGGCCGGGACAGGGGTAACACCATATATTTT,TRBD1,TRBJ1-3,TRBV7-3,NA
CASSLGPAGDTQYF,TGTGCCAGCAGCCTGGGCCCGGCGGGGGATACGCAGTATTTT,NA,TRBJ2-3,TRBV7-7,NA
CASSPIRGWTTQETQYF,TGTGCCAGCAGCCCCATCCGGGGATGGACTACCCAAGAGACCCAGTACTTC,NA,TRBJ2-5,TRBV7-2,NA
CASSQGRRYGYTF,TGTGCCAGCAGCCAAGGGCGGCGCTATGGCTACACCTTC,NA,TRBJ1-2,TRBV3-1/TRBV3-2,NA
CASSLDLGTTSYNEQFF,TGTGCCAGCAGCTTAGATCTAGGCACTACCTCCTACAATGAGCAGTTCTTC,NA,TRBJ2-1,TRBV11-2,NA
CASRGRGAYEQYF,TGTGCCAGCAGGGGGCGCGGGGCCTACGAGCAGTACTTC,NA,TRBJ2-7,TRBV12-3/TRBV12-4,NA
CATITGGTEAFF,TGTGCCACTATTACAGGGGGGACTGAAGCTTTCTTT,TRBD1,TRBJ1-1,TRBV24-1,NA
CASSPRTGLQETQYF,TGTGCCAGCAGCCCGAGGACAGGACTTCAAGAGACCCAGTACTTC,TRBD1,TRBJ2-5,TRBV7-2,NA
CASSTPSGATNEKLFF,TGTGCCAGCAGCACCCCCTCGGGAGCAACTAATGAAAAACTGTTTTTT,NA,TRBJ1-4,TRBV28,NA
CASSLNPMSSYNSPLHF,TGCGCCAGCAGCTTGAATCCGATGAGCTCCTATAATTCACCCCTCCACTTT,NA,TRBJ1-6,TRBV5-1,NA
CASKAGVAGGPHNEQFF,TGTGCCAGTAAGGCAGGGGTTGCGGGAGGGCCCCACAATGAGCAGTTCTTC,TRBD2,TRBJ2-1,TRBV19,NA
CASSARVGGGYNSPLHF,TGTGCCAGCAGCGCCCGAGTTGGCGGGGGTTATAATTCACCCCTCCACTTT,NA,TRBJ1-6,TRBV5-5,few
CASSISGGLDGYTF,TGTGCCAGTAGTATTTCGGGGGGCTTGGATGGCTACACCTTC,NA,TRBJ1-2,TRBV19,NA
CASSPGYQETQYF,TGTGCCAGCTCACCCGGGTACCAAGAGACCCAGTACTTC,NA,TRBJ2-5,TRBV18,NA
CASSINGQENSPLHF,TGTGCCAGTAGTATCAATGGACAGGAAAATTCACCCCTCCACTTT,TRBD1,TRBJ1-6,TRBV19,NA
CASSRGRGYEQYF,TGTGCCAGCAGTCGAGGCAGGGGCTACGAGCAGTACTTC,NA,TRBJ2-7,TRBV11-2,NA
CASSSQGVGQPQHF,TGTGCCAGTAGTTCACAGGGGGTAGGTCAGCCCCAGCATTTT,TRBD1,TRBJ1-5,TRBV19,NA
CASSLVSRGEQFF,TGTGCCAGCAGCTTAGTTTCGCGGGGAGAGCAGTTCTTC,NA,TRBJ2-1,TRBV7-9,NA
CATSRGNSGGTDTQYF,TGTGCCACCAGCAGAGGGAATAGCGGGGGCACAGATACGCAGTATTTT,TRBD2,TRBJ2-3,TRBV15,NA
CASSPGGANTEAFF,TGTGCCAGCAGCCCGGGAGGGGCGAACACTGAAGCTTTCTTT,NA,TRBJ1-1,TRBV7-2,NA
CASSLLQVSATEAFF,TGTGCCAGCAGCTTATTACAGGTTTCGGCCACTGAAGCTTTCTTT,NA,TRBJ1-1,TRBV7-2,NA
CASSSGDRGLRNEQFF,TGTGCCAGCAGTTCCGGGGACAGGGGGCTAAGAAATGAGCAGTTCTTC,TRBD1,TRBJ2-1,TRBV27,NA
CASGFRTDTQYF,TGTGCTAGTGGTTTCAGGACAGATACGCAGTATTTT,NA,TRBJ2-3,TRBV12-5,NA
CATPSGLAETQYF,TGTGCCACCCCATCAGGACTAGCGGAGACCCAGTACTTC,TRBD2,TRBJ2-5,TRBV6-5,few